The 24 T cell receptor beta chains reported below all come from one sample, sequenced in a study of human T cells and chemical hapten exposure. Described time point: patch test 3, about 24 weeks after DPC sensitization. Treatment described: therapeutic diphenylcyclopropenone sensitization with weekly scalp DPC. In TCRdb, the RACE reads were re-called with MiXCR into one record per CDR3 protein. The sample includes about 90,000 distinct CDR3 sequences, roughly a tenth of them seen just once. The specimen comprised whole blood, sampled in connection with sensitization to the hapten diphenylcyclopropenone (DPC). Receptors originate from a woman under 40 with alopecia areata. Some clones in this sample may be carry-over from other donors' samples.

At least ten counts were recorded for this clonotype. The chain employs TRBV11-2 and TRBJ2-3; D perhaps matches TRBD2 (6 bases). This CDR3 has 14 amino acids. Germline values: CDR1 SGHAT, CDR2 FQNNGV. Trimming took 5 bases from V and 5 from J, leaving 14 bases between them. This CDR3 reads CASSRAAGRDTQYF. The CDR3, as DNA: TGTGCCAGCAGCCGGGCAGCGGGTAGAGATACGCAGTATTTT. Supplemented by reference TRBV11-2 and TRBJ2-3, the full variable domain reads EAGVAQSPRYKIIEKRQSVAFWCNPISGHATLYWYQQILGQGPKLLIQFQNNGVVDDSQLPKDRFSAERLKGVDSTLKIQPAKLEDSAVYLCASSRAAGRDTQYFGPGTRLTVL.

This clonotype showed up many times. The rearrangement joins TRBV28 to TRBJ2-1; D gene unclear. The germline CDR1 and CDR2 sequences are MDHEN and SYDVKM. The CDR3 contains 13 residues. Between the trimmed V and J ends, which lost 5 bases and 4 bases, there was a span of 9 bases. The CDR3 sequence: CASSEDTYNEQFF. The CDR3 nucleotides are TGTGCCAGCAGTGAAGACACTTACAATGAGCAGTTCTTC.

This clonotype appeared many times. This chain links TRBV20-1 with TRBJ1-2; tentatively, D is TRBD1 (6 bases). Germline V gene lookup returns CDR1 DFQATT and CDR2 SNEGSKA (reference sequence). The CDR3 extends over 14 amino acids. Trimming cost V 1 base and J 13 bases, with 22 bases left between them. CDR3 sequence (DNA): TGCAGTGCTAGAGCCGTCGAAGGGGGAAATGGTGTCACCTTC. Its translation: CSARAVEGGNGVTF.

The chain couples TRBV28 to TRBJ1-2; D ambiguous. V lost 1 base and J 8 bases, leaving 8 bases between the germline ends. This CDR3 spans 12 amino acids. The germline gives CDR1 MDHEN, CDR2 SYDVKM. The CDR3 loop is CASSLLGWGYTF. In DNA, the CDR3 is TGTGCCAGCAGTTTATTGGGATGGGGCTACACCTTC.

This clonotype was detected a few times. The V call is TRBV20-1, the J call TRBJ2-7; TRBD1 agrees at 7 bases. Losses at the gene ends were 4 bases for V and 2 bases for J; bases not matched to a gene: 11. This CDR3 region has 15 residues. Per the germline V gene, CDR1 is DFQATT and CDR2 is SNEGSKA (reference sequence). CDR3 amino acids: CSATRQGELTYEQYV. Written as DNA, the CDR3 is TGCAGTGCTACGAGACAGGGAGAACTTACCTACGAGCAGTACGTC.

J is TRBJ2-2 and V is TRBV11-2; D is possibly TRBD1 (7 bases). The CDR3 is 15 amino acids. Looked up from germline, CDR1 is SGHAT and CDR2 is FQNNGV. The ends were cut back, 3 bases at V and 4 bases at J, with 12 bases in the middle. CDR3 bases: TGTGCCAGCAGCTTCGGGCAGGGGGGCACCGGGGAGCTGTTTTTT. Translation: CASSFGQGGTGELFF.

This clonotype showed up just a few times. The rearrangement joins TRBV21-1 to TRBJ2-6; TRBD2 is taken as the D call from the table, unchecked against the DNA. TRBV21-1 is a known pseudogene. The CDR3 covers 18 residues. CDR3 DNA: TGTGCCAGCAGCAAAGGTGGAGGGCAGGGGACTGGGGCCAACGTCCTGACTTTC. Amino acids: CASSKGGGQGTGANVLTF.

This clonotype was seen a handful of times. This chain connects TRBV30 to TRBJ1-2; D is uncertain. The germline V gene has CDR1 GTSNPN and CDR2 SVGIG (reference sequence). V shed 1 base and J shed 4 bases, with 10 bases lying between them. The CDR3 covers 13 residues. The CDR3 loop reads CAWSGRASYGYTF. The DNA for the CDR3 is TGTGCCTGGAGTGGGAGGGCAAGCTATGGCTACACCTTC.

At least ten counts were recorded for this clonotype. The rearrangement links TRBV7-2 to TRBJ1-1; TRBD1 aligns across 10 bases. Trimming removed 5 bases from V and 5 bases from J; junction bases left unmatched: 8. The CDR3 extends over 15 amino acids. Germline V gives CDR1 SGHTA, CDR2 FQGNSA. The CDR3 bases are TGTGCCAGCAGCCCGCAGGGACAGGGGTTTACTGAAGCTTTCTTT. This sequence encodes CASSPQGQGFTEAFF. The variable domain in full, with the rest retrieved from reference TRBV7-2 and TRBJ1-1, is GAGVSQSPSNKVTEKGKDVELRCDPISGHTALYWYRQSLGQGLEFLIYFQGNSAPDKSGLPSDRFSAERTGGSVSTLTIQRTQQEDSAVYLCASSPQGQGFTEAFFGQGTRLTVV.

In its sample, this clonotype was seen many times. The CDR3 protein is CAISESGGAGYGYTF. Written as DNA, the CDR3 is TGTGCCATCAGTGAGTCAGGGGGCGCTGGCTATGGCTACACCTTC. The chain combines TRBV10-3 with TRBJ1-2, with 7 bases matching TRBD1. Germline assignment: CDR1 ENHRY and CDR2 SYGVKD. The CDR3 totals 15 residues. V lost 0 bases to trimming and J lost 4 bases; unmatched junction nucleotides: 5.

There are many counts of this clonotype. This chain connects TRBV5-1 to TRBJ1-1; unclear D gene. Per the germline V gene, CDR1 is SGHRS and CDR2 is YFSETQ. Trimming left V 1 base short and J 1 base short, with 5 bases between. The CDR3 runs to 13 residues. CDR3 residues: CASSLTTNTEAFF. CDR3 bases: TGCGCCAGCAGCTTGACAACGAACACTGAAGCTTTCTTT. Combining the CDR3 with reference TRBV5-1 and TRBJ1-1 gives the whole variable domain KAGVTQTPRYLIKTRGQQVTLSCSPISGHRSVSWYQQTPGQGLQFLFEYFSETQRNKGNFPGRFSGRQFSNSRSEMNVSTLELGDSALYLCASSLTTNTEAFFGQGTRLTVV.

This clonotype came up many times. The chain carries TRBV5-4 and TRBJ1-6; TRBD1 aligns across 10 bases. From germline, CDR1 is SGHNT and CDR2 YYREEE (reference sequence). Germline trimming cut 3 bases from V and 8 bases from J; bases unmatched to any gene: 5. CDR3 size: 15 residues. In DNA, the CDR3 is TGTGCCAGCAGCTATGGGGGGACAGGGGATTCACCCCTCCACTTT. Translation: CASSYGGTGDSPLHF.

The rearrangement uses TRBV7-9 and TRBJ1-6; TRBD1 might be the D (5 bases). Looked up from germline, CDR1 is SEHNR and CDR2 is FQNEAQ (reference sequence). This CDR3 has 15 residues. V dropped 4 bases and J dropped 7 bases, with 14 bases sitting between them. CDR3 nucleotide sequence: TGTGCCAGCAGCTCCTCTCAGGGACGGAATTCACCCCTCCACTTT. As protein: CASSSSQGRNSPLHF.

This clonotype was picked up a small number of times. In nucleotides, the CDR3 is TGTGCCAGCAGCCTAGCGGGAGGAGGAACCGGGGAGCTGTTTTTT. Its protein is CASSLAGGGTGELFF. V and J are TRBV12-3 or TRBV12-4 and TRBJ2-2; 11 nucleotides align to TRBD2. Trimming at V came to 6 bases and at J to 5 bases, leaving 5 bases not matched to a gene. CDR3 length: 15 amino acids.

This clonotype was seen more than once but under ten times. The genes are TRBV5-1 and TRBJ2-4; TRBD2 is a possible D gene (5 bases). With 0 bases removed from V and 0 bases from J, the gap between germline ends came to 7 bases. Germline assignment: CDR1 SGHRS and CDR2 YFSETQ. The CDR3 sequence is 15 residues long. CDR3 DNA: TGCGCCAGCAGCTTGGGGACTGTAGCCAAAAACATTCAGTACTTC. As protein: CASSLGTVAKNIQYF.

In this sample, this clonotype turned up many times. This chain connects TRBV4-2 to TRBJ2-2; 7 nucleotides line up with TRBD2. The CDR3 contains 15 residues. CDR1 is LGHNA, CDR2 YNFKEQ, per germline. V dropped 3 bases and J dropped 3; count of bases not matched to a gene: 4. As DNA, the CDR3 is TGTGCCAGCAGCCAGGGAGGGCCAGACACCGGGGAGCTGTTTTTT. Encoded protein: CASSQGGPDTGELFF.

J is TRBJ2-6 and V is TRBV20-1; no clear D. CDR3 size: 15 residues. Per germline, CDR1 DFQATT and CDR2 SNEGSKA (reference sequence). The V end lost 3 bases, the J end lost 0 bases, and 9 bases lay between the germline ends. The CDR3 is CSASLPFSGANVLTF. CDR3 sequence (DNA): TGCAGTGCTAGTCTACCGTTCTCTGGGGCCAACGTCCTGACTTTC.

The chain joins TRBV18 to TRBJ1-5; TRBD1 is a possible D gene (5 bases). With 4 bases removed from V and 6 bases from J, the gap between germline ends came to 19 bases. Germline V lookup: CDR1 KGHSH, CDR2 LQKENI. The CDR3 length is 16 residues. The CDR3 sequence is CASSRLGGGGLQPQHF. CDR3 nucleotide sequence: TGTGCCAGCTCACGGCTCGGCGGGGGTGGCCTTCAGCCCCAGCATTTT.

This clonotype was detected ten times or more. The genes are TRBV29-1 and TRBJ2-5; unclear D gene. CDR3 size: 13 residues. V was pared by 4 bases and J by 5 bases, with 14 bases between. The germline gives CDR1 SQVTM, CDR2 ANQGSEA. CDR3 residues: CSVVPVVVETQYF. CDR3 nucleotides: TGCAGCGTTGTCCCGGTCGTGGTGGAGACCCAGTACTTC.

The rearrangement uses TRBV28 and TRBJ2-7, with 7 bases lining up with TRBD1. CDR3 size: 13 residues. The germline gives CDR1 MDHEN, CDR2 SYDVKM. V lost 3 bases, J lost 3 bases, and 2 bases stayed unmatched. The CDR3 loop reads CASSLYRGYEQYF. In DNA form, the CDR3 reads TGTGCCAGCAGTTTGTACAGGGGCTACGAGCAGTACTTC.

This clonotype came up a few times. The J gene is TRBJ2-5, the V gene TRBV29-1; the match to TRBD2 covers 13 bases. The CDR3 runs 17 residues. Trimming cost V 7 bases and J 5 bases; bases outside gene matches: 16. CDR1 is SQVTM, CDR2 ANQGSEA, per germline. Here the CDR3 reads CSAPRGLAGSGVETQYF. The CDR3 DNA follows: TGCAGCGCCCCCCGGGGACTAGCGGGGTCCGGGGTGGAGACCCAGTACTTC.

This clonotype was detected ten times or more. The chain employs TRBV7-8 and TRBJ1-5, with 7 bases fitting TRBD1. Per the germline V gene, CDR1 is SGHVS and CDR2 is FQNEAQ. This CDR3 is built from 15 residues. V gave up 5 bases and J gave up 0 bases; unmatched junction bases: 4. Here the CDR3 DNA reads TGTGCCAGCAGCAGGGACAGCAATAGCAATCAGCCCCAGCATTTT. Its protein is CASSRDSNSNQPQHF.

This clonotype was counted many times. The chain links TRBV12-3 or TRBV12-4 to TRBJ2-4; maybe TRBD2 (5 bases). The CDR3 runs 13 residues. With 1 base removed from V and 11 bases from J, the gap between germline ends came to 12 bases. CDR3 bases: TGTGCCAGCAGTTTAGGTTTGGTGGGAGTTCAGTACTTC. Translated: CASSLGLVGVQYF.

This clonotype was seen many times. This sequence joins TRBV10-3 and TRBJ1-6, with D perhaps TRBD1 (5 bases). This CDR3 spans 18 amino acids. CDR1 is ENHRY and CDR2 is SYGVKD in the germline V gene. The germline V and J ends were trimmed by 6 bases and 5 bases, with 23 bases remaining between them. The CDR3 loop reads CAISSKGTGGGDNSPLHF. DNA for the CDR3: TGTGCCATCAGCTCAAAGGGGACGGGCGGAGGGGATAATTCACCCCTCCACTTT.